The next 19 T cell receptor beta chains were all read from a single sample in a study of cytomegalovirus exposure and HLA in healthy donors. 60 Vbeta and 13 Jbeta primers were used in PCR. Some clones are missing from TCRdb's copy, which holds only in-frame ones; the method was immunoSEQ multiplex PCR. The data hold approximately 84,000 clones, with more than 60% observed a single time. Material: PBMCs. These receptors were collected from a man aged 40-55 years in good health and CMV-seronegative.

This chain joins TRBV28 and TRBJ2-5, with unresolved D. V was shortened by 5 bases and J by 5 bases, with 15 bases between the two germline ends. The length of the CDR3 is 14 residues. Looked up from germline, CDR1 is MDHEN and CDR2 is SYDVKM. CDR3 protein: CASSTPQFGETQYF. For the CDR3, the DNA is TGTGCCAGCAGTACCCCACAATTCGGGGAGACCCAGTACTTC.

This chain's CDR3 is CATQGGTNEKLFF. CDR3 nucleotides: TGTGCCACCCAAGGAGGGACTAATGAAAAACTGTTTTTT. The chain joins TRBV2 to TRBJ1-4, with D uncertain. CDR3 size: 13 residues. Trimming stripped 10 bases from V and 2 bases from J, with 11 bases between. Germline V gene sequence: CDR1 SNHLY, CDR2 FYNNEI.

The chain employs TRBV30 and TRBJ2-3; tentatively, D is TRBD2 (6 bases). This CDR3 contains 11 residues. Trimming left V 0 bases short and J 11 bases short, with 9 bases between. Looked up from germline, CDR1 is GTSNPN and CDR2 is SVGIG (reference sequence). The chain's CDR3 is CAWSVLREQYF. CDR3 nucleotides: TGTGCCTGGAGTGTATTGCGGGAGCAGTATTTT.

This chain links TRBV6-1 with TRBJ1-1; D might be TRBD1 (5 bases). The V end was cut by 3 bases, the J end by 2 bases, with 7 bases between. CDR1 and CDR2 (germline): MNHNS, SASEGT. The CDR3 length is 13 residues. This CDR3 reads CASSETVNTEAFF. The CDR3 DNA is TGTGCCAGCAGTGAGACAGTAAACACTGAAGCTTTCTTT.

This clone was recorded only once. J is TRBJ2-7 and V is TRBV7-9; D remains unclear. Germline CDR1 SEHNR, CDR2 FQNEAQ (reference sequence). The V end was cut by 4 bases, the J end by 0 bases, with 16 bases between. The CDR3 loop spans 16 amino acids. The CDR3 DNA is TGTGCCAGCAGCTCAGAGGCGAAGAAAACCTCCTACGAGCAGTACTTC. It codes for CASSSEAKKTSYEQYF.

In nucleotides, the CDR3 is TGTGCCAGCCGGACAGGGAATCAGCCCCAGCATTTT. Protein sequence: CASRTGNQPQHF. This chain joins TRBV27 and TRBJ1-5; 8 bases agree with TRBD1. CDR1 MNHEY and CDR2 SMNVEV come from the germline V gene (reference sequence). The CDR3 spans 12 residues. The V and J ends lost 8 bases and 4 bases, in that order; junction bases with no gene match: 1.

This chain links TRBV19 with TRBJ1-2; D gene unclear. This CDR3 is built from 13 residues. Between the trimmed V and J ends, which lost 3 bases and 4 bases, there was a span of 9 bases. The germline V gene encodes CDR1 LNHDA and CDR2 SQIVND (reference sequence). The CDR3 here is CASSMDGSYGYTF. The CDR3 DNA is TGTGCCAGTAGTATGGACGGGAGCTATGGCTACACCTTC.

CDR3: CASRGTVTEAFF. The CDR3 nucleotides read TGTGCCAGCAGGGGGACAGTCACTGAAGCTTTCTTT. The chain couples TRBV6-5 to TRBJ1-1, with TRBD1 matching 7 bases. Germline V lookup: CDR1 MNHEY, CDR2 SVGAGI. The CDR3 extends over 12 amino acids. After removal of 6 bases from V and 4 bases from J, the junction contained 2 bases not matched to a gene.

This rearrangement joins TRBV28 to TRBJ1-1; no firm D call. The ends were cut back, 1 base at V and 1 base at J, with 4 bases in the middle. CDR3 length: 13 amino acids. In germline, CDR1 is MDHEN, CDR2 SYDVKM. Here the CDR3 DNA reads TGTGCCAGCAGTTTATATCAGAACACTGAAGCTTTCTTT. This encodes CASSLYQNTEAFF.

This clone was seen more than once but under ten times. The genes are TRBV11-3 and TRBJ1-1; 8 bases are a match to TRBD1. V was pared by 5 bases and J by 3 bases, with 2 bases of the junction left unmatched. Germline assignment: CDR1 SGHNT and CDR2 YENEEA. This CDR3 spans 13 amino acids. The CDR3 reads CASSAQGDTEAFF. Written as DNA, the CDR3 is TGTGCCAGCAGCGCACAGGGGGACACTGAAGCTTTCTTT.

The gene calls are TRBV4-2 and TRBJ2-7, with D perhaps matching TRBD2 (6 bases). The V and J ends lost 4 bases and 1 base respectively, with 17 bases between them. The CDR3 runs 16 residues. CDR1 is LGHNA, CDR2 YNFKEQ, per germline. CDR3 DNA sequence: TGTGCCAGCAGCCCCCTAACAGGCGGGGCTTCCTACGAGCAGTACTTC. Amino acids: CASSPLTGGASYEQYF.

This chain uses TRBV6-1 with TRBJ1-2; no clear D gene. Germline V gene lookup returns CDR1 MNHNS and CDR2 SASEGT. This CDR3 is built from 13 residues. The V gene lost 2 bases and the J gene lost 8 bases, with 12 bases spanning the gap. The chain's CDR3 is CASSEPPVNGYTF. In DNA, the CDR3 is TGTGCCAGCAGTGAACCCCCGGTGAACGGCTACACCTTC.

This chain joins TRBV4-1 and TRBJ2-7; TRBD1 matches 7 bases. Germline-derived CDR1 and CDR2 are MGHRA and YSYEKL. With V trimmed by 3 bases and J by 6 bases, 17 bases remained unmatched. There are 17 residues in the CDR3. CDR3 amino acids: CASSHHARQGIFREQYF. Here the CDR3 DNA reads TGCGCCAGCAGCCATCACGCCCGACAGGGAATCTTCCGCGAGCAGTACTTC.

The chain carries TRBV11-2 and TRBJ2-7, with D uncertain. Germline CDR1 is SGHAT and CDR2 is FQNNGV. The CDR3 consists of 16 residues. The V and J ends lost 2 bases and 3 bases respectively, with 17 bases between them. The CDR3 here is CASSLLRGLVGYEQYF. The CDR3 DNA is TGTGCCAGCAGCTTATTGCGCGGATTAGTGGGCTACGAGCAGTACTTC.

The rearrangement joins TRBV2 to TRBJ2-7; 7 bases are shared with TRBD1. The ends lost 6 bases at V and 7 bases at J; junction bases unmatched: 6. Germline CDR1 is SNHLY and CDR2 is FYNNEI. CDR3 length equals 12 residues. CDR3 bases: TGTGCCAGCAGAGGCGGACAGGAGGAGCAGTACTTC. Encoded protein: CASRGGQEEQYF.

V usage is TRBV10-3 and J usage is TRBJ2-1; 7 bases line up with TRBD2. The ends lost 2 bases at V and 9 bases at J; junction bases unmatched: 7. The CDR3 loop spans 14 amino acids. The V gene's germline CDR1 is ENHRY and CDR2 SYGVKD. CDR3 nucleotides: TGTGCCATCAGTGAGGCGCGGGAGCGCAGTGAGCAGTTCTTC. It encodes CAISEARERSEQFF.

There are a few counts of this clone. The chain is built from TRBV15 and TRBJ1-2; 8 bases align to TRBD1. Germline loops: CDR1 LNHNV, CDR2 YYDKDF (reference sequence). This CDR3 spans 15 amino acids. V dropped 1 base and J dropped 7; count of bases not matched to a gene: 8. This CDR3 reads CATSRGFDRGGGYTF. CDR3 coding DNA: TGTGCCACCAGCAGAGGATTTGACAGGGGCGGTGGCTACACCTTC.

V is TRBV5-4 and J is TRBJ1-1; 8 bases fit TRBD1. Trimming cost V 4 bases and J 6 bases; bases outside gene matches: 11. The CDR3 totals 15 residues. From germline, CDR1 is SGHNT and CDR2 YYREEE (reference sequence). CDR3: CASSPNGQGRAEAFF. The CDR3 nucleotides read TGTGCCAGCAGCCCAAACGGACAGGGACGGGCTGAAGCTTTCTTT.

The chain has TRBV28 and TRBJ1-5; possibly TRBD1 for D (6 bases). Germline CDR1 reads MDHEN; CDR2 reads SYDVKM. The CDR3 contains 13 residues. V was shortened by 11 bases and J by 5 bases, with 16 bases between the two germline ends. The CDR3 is CASLRGGHQPQHF. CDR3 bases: TGTGCCTCTTTAAGGGGGGGGCATCAGCCCCAGCATTTT.